This TCR beta chain is from a study of Graves' ophthalmopathy and Graves' hyperthyroidism. Notes on the study in general: The model's ophthalmopathy progression predictions had roughly 69% sensitivity and less than 75% specificity. Clonotypes were expanded in thyroid at above 0.001 frequency, and most also appeared in blood.

Amplification targeted the TCR beta CDR3 regions, with RNA transcripts as the source material. RT-PCR in the first round used HTBI primers; a second-round multiplex PCR followed. TCRdb called the multiplex PCR reads again in MiXCR, with one record for every CDR3 protein. The table lists around 600,000 distinct CDR3 sequences, roughly two fifths of them singletons. The PBMC fraction was derived from over 9 ml of fresh peripheral blood. The germline CDR1 and CDR2 sequences are SQVTM and ANQGSEA. The CDR3 is 13 amino acids. Trimming took 2 bases from V and 1 from J, leaving 8 bases between them. This clonotype was seen at least ten times. Its antigen remains unknown.

Sequencing input: peripheral blood. V usage is TRBV29-1 and J usage is TRBJ1-2; no clear D. The receptor was isolated from an adult man with Graves' ophthalmopathy. CDR3 bases: TGCAGCGTTGAAAGTCTAGTTAACTATGGCTACACCTTC. This codes for CSVESLVNYGYTF.